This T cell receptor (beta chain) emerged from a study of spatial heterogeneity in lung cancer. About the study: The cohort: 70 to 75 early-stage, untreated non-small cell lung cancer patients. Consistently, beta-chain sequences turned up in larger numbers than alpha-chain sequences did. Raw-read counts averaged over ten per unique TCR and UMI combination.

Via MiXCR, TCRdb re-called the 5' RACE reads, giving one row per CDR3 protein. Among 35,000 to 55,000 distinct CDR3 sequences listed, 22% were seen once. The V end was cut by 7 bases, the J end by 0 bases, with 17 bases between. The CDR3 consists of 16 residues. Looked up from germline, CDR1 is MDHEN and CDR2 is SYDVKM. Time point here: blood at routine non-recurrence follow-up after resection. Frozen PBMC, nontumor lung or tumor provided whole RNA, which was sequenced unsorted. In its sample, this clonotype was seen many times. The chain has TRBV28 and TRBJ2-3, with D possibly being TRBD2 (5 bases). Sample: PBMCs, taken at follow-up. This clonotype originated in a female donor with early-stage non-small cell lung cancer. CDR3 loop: CASILTRDYSTDTQYF. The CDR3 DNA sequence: TGTGCCAGCATCCTGACCCGGGATTATAGCACAGATACGCAGTATTTT.